Given below is one T cell receptor beta chain in context. Its antigen is as yet unknown. Sequencing was performed with immunoSEQ multiplex PCR; in TCRdb, only in-frame clones are kept and a portion is missing. This sample has some 150,000 clones, with about 90% found just once. Germline CDR1 PRHDT, CDR2 FYEKMQ (reference sequence). J was trimmed by 8 bases and V by 6 bases; bases with no gene match: 8. The CDR3 is made up of 16 amino acids. This sample stems from a study of T cell responses to AZD1222 COVID-19 vaccine. General study points: Baseline seropositivity occurred in only a handful of AZD1222 recipients. Spike-spanning, vaccine-associated CD4 TCRs were dominant at 160-218 and 743-854.

The V call is TRBV13, the J call TRBJ2-1; 15 bases match TRBD2. The sequences come from peripheral blood, collected on day 0 of MenACWY control vaccination. The sequence derives from an adult in good health. Here the CDR3 reads CASSSPGLAGGDEQFF. As DNA, the CDR3 is TGTGCCAGCAGTTCCCCCGGACTAGCGGGAGGGGATGAGCAGTTCTTC.